These 29 T cell receptor beta chains were all obtained from the same sample, sequenced in a study of T cell repertoires in cytomegalovirus infection. TCRdb re-derived calls from the reads in MiXCR, one entry per CDR3 protein. Here the sample spans roughly 800,000 distinct CDR3 sequences, about 28% being singletons. Their recognized antigens are unknown. The material sequenced was cultured CD8+ T cells from PBMCs, taken from culture after CMV antigen stimulation. The origin of the receptors is a human donor in good health (CMV status not recorded). Some clones in this sample may be carry-over from other donors' samples.

This clonotype was counted a few times. This rearrangement joins TRBV7-9 to TRBJ1-4; D perhaps matches TRBD1 (6 bases). The CDR3 has 15 amino acids. Per the germline V gene, CDR1 is SEHNR and CDR2 is FQNEAQ (reference sequence). V lost 5 bases and J lost 4, with 14 bases in between. The CDR3 loop reads CASSGGAGHNEKLFF. DNA for the CDR3: TGTGCCAGCAGCGGGGGCGCAGGGCATAATGAAAAACTGTTTTTT.

The sample holds a few counts of this clonotype. The V gene is TRBV5-6, the J gene TRBJ2-2; D gene unclear. V lost 4 bases and J lost 7, with 17 bases in between. The CDR3 sequence is 15 residues long. Germline lookup yields CDR1 SGHDT and CDR2 YYEEEE. CDR3 nucleotide sequence: TGTGCCAGCAGCCTCGGTCTCGGATGGGACGGGGAGCTGTTTTTT. This gives the protein CASSLGLGWDGELFF.

This clonotype came up once. CDR3 sequence reads: CASGLGEGVYTDTQYF. The CDR3, as DNA: TGTGCTAGTGGTTTGGGGGAGGGGGTATACACAGATACGCAGTATTTT. The chain is built from TRBV12-5 and TRBJ2-3; D is perhaps TRBD2 (7 bases). V lost 1 base and J lost 2, with 13 bases in between. The CDR3 is 16 amino acids. Looked up from germline, CDR1 is LGHNT and CDR2 is FRNRAP.

V is TRBV2 and J is TRBJ2-2, with 13 bases lining up with TRBD2. V was pared by 7 bases and J by 4 bases, with 6 bases of the junction left unmatched. The CDR3 is made up of 16 amino acids. Germline-derived CDR1 and CDR2 are SNHLY and FYNNEI. The CDR3 DNA follows: TGTGCCAGCACTGATTGGACTAGCGGGAGCACCGGGGAGCTGTTTTTT. It specifies CASTDWTSGSTGELFF.

The V call is TRBV20-1, the J call TRBJ1-2; 11 positions match TRBD1. The germline V gene has CDR1 DFQATT and CDR2 SNEGSKA (reference sequence). The trim removed 0 bases at V and 6 bases at J, leaving 6 bases unmatched. This CDR3 region has 15 residues. Here the CDR3 DNA reads TGCAGTGCTAGAGATTGGACAGGGGGCGCGGATGGCTACACCTTC. Amino acids: CSARDWTGGADGYTF.

The rearrangement uses TRBV6-5 and TRBJ1-1; D is possibly TRBD1 (6 bases). Germline V lookup: CDR1 MNHEY, CDR2 SVGAGI. This CDR3 has 13 residues. V lost 0 bases to trimming and J lost 6 bases, with 8 bases between them. This chain's CDR3 is CASSYSRGAEAFF. The CDR3 region has the DNA TGTGCCAGCAGTTACTCGAGGGGGGCTGAAGCTTTCTTT.

This clonotype was observed many times. V gene TRBV4-1 combines with J gene TRBJ2-1, with 13 nucleotides matching TRBD2. The germline V gene has CDR1 MGHRA and CDR2 YSYEKL. The CDR3 runs 16 residues. The V segment lost 3 bases and the J segment 7 bases; nucleotides outside the gene matches: 6. In nucleotides, the CDR3 is TGCGCCAGCAGCCAGGGACTAGCGGGGTCAGAAAATGAGCAGTTCTTC. Its protein is CASSQGLAGSENEQFF.

This clonotype was counted only a few times. The J gene is TRBJ2-5, the V gene TRBV7-6, with TRBD1 identical over 7 bases. This CDR3 is built from 15 residues. Germline V lookup: CDR1 SGHVS, CDR2 FNYEAQ. Unmatched junction bases numbered 5, after V lost 2 bases and J lost 2 bases. As DNA, the CDR3 is TGTGCCAGCAGCTTATCCTGGGGACAGCAAGAGACCCAGTACTTC. This translates into CASSLSWGQQETQYF.

CDR3 sequence (DNA): TGTGCCAGCAGCGTAGAAGGACGGGGGGGTACCCGGGGCTCCTACAATGAGCAGTTCTTC. Amino acids: CASSVEGRGGTRGSYNEQFF. The rearrangement uses TRBV9 and TRBJ2-1; 8 bases are shared with TRBD2. The CDR3 loop spans 20 amino acids. V lost 0 bases and J lost 0; bases outside the gene matches: 14. Germline-derived CDR1 and CDR2 are SGDLS and YYNGEE.

The chain uses TRBV6-2 or TRBV6-3 and TRBJ2-1; D might be TRBD1 or TRBD2, each matching 6 bases. V shed 6 bases and J shed 8 bases, with 26 bases lying between them. CDR3 length: 17 amino acids. Germline V gene data show CDR1 as MNHEY and CDR2 as SVGEGT. In DNA, the CDR3 is TGTGCCAGCAGCCTCCCGATGGGGGGCCCCTTGGGGGATGAGCAGTTCTTC. Its translation: CASSLPMGGPLGDEQFF.

The chain links TRBV7-9 to TRBJ1-5, with 7 bases fitting TRBD1. V lost 5 bases and J lost 11; bases outside the gene matches: 9. The CDR3 covers 13 residues. Per germline, CDR1 SEHNR and CDR2 FQNEAQ (reference sequence). The CDR3 reads CASSPTGARTQHF. The CDR3 DNA reads as TGTGCCAGCAGCCCTACAGGGGCCAGGACCCAGCATTTT.

V gene TRBV4-1 combines with J gene TRBJ1-4; a weak D match, TRBD1 (6 bases). This CDR3 has 16 amino acids. Per germline, CDR1 MGHRA and CDR2 YSYEKL. Trimming shortened V by 2 bases and J by 5 bases, and 15 bases separated the two germline ends. CDR3 nucleotides: TGCGCCAGCAGCCAATCCTCGGGGGCCCGGAATGAAAAACTGTTTTTT. Its translation: CASSQSSGARNEKLFF.

DNA for the CDR3: TGTGCCAGTAGTACAGGGGGCGTGACCTCCTACGAGCAGTACTTC. Residues: CASSTGGVTSYEQYF. The chain carries TRBV19 and TRBJ2-7; 8 positions agree with TRBD1. The germline V gene has CDR1 LNHDA and CDR2 SQIVND (reference sequence). The ends lost 4 bases at V and 0 bases at J; junction bases unmatched: 5. The CDR3 runs 15 residues. Full variable domain (missing parts from reference TRBV19 and TRBJ2-7): DGGITQSPKYLFRKEGQNVTLSCEQNLNHDAMYWYRQDPGQGLRLIYYSQIVNDFQKGDIAEGYSVSREKKESFPLTVTSAQKNPTAFYLCASSTGGVTSYEQYFGPGTRLTVT.

The table lists this clonotype with a count of one. The CDR3 DNA reads as TGCGCCAGCAGGGACTTCCTGGGGGCCAACGTCCTGACTTTC. Translation gives CASRDFLGANVLTF. The V call is TRBV4-1, the J call TRBJ2-6, with D maybe TRBD2 (5 bases). Trimming stripped 6 bases from V and 4 bases from J, with 10 bases between. This CDR3 is 14 amino acids long. The germline V gene encodes CDR1 MGHRA and CDR2 YSYEKL.

The J gene is TRBJ1-1, the V gene TRBV7-4; maybe TRBD1 (5 bases). Per germline, CDR1 SGHVT and CDR2 SQSDAQ. The ends were cut back, 5 bases at V and 6 bases at J, with 19 bases in the middle. The CDR3 covers 15 residues. The CDR3 protein is CASSPPGRVIAEAFF. The CDR3 DNA sequence: TGTGCCAGCAGCCCTCCGGGACGGGTGATCGCTGAAGCTTTCTTT.

This clonotype occurred many times. The chain is built from TRBV7-2 and TRBJ1-5; weak D call: TRBD1 (6 bases). The V and J ends lost 4 bases and 2 bases respectively, with 12 bases between them. Germline V gene sequence: CDR1 SGHTA, CDR2 FQGNSA. The CDR3 sequence is 15 residues long. CDR3 loop: CASSYREGGNQPQHF. DNA for the CDR3: TGTGCCAGCAGCTACAGGGAGGGAGGCAATCAGCCCCAGCATTTT.

This clonotype has more than one count but fewer than ten. V is TRBV6-1 and J is TRBJ1-5; possibly TRBD1 for D (6 bases). The CDR3 is 15 amino acids. Germline CDR1 MNHNS, CDR2 SASEGT. V lost 3 bases, J lost 4 bases, and 13 bases lay in between. As DNA, the CDR3 is TGTGCCAGCAGTGACCGGGACACGGGGAATCAGCCCCAGCATTTT. It yields the protein CASSDRDTGNQPQHF.

This clonotype has only a few counts. This chain uses TRBV12-3 or TRBV12-4 with TRBJ1-5; 9 bases are shared with TRBD1. CDR3 size: 16 residues. J lost 4 bases, V lost 6 bases, and 10 bases had no gene match. CDR3 coding DNA: TGTGCCAGCAGCAACCTCCCGGGACAGGGAAATCAGCCCCAGCATTTT. The encoded protein is CASSNLPGQGNQPQHF.

This clonotype was seen many times. This chain connects TRBV7-9 to TRBJ1-2, with 11 positions matching TRBD1. CDR3 length: 16 residues. From germline, CDR1 is SEHNR and CDR2 FQNEAQ (reference sequence). The trim removed 0 bases at V and 5 bases at J, leaving 5 bases unmatched. Written as DNA, the CDR3 is TGTGCCAGCAGCTTAGCTGGACAGGGGGCAAGATATGGCTACACCTTC. Translated, it gives CASSLAGQGARYGYTF.

This clonotype was seen a handful of times. The rearrangement joins TRBV15 to TRBJ1-2, with D tentatively TRBD1 (5 bases). Germline V gene sequence: CDR1 LNHNV, CDR2 YYDKDF (reference sequence). Between the trimmed V and J ends, which lost 3 bases and 2 bases, there was a span of 13 bases. This CDR3 region has 15 residues. In nucleotides, the CDR3 is TGTGCCACCAGCAGTCCCGCGGACAAAAACTATGGCTACACCTTC. This sequence encodes CATSSPADKNYGYTF.

The chain is built from TRBV4-2 and TRBJ1-5; TRBD1 is a possible D gene (5 bases). The germline V gene has CDR1 LGHNA and CDR2 YNFKEQ. The CDR3 is 15 amino acids. Trimming took 1 base from V and 2 from J, leaving 9 bases between them. The CDR3 DNA is TGTGCCAGCAGCCAAGTAGAAGGGGGCAATCAGCCCCAGCATTTT. Translation: CASSQVEGGNQPQHF.

The V call is TRBV6-1, the J call TRBJ2-7; D gene uncertain. The germline V gene has CDR1 MNHNS and CDR2 SASEGT. CDR3 length equals 15 residues. The V end was cut by 6 bases, the J end by 3 bases, with 18 bases between. CDR3 DNA sequence: TGTGCCAGCAGCTCAAGGTCACAGTCTTACTACGAGCAGTACGTC. Translating gives CASSSRSQSYYEQYV.

The chain joins TRBV2 to TRBJ1-1, with 10 bases lining up with TRBD1. The CDR3 sequence is 18 residues long. V gave up 2 bases and J gave up 1 base; unmatched junction bases: 10. In germline, CDR1 is SNHLY, CDR2 FYNNEI. CDR3 in DNA: TGTGCCAGCAGTGAACCCCTAATTGGGACAGGGGAGAACACTGAAGCTTTCTTT. It codes for CASSEPLIGTGENTEAFF.

The rearrangement uses TRBV19 and TRBJ2-5; the match to TRBD2 covers 8 bases. This CDR3 spans 15 amino acids. V shed 4 bases, J shed 5 bases, and the junction held 9 bases outside the gene matches. From germline, CDR1 is LNHDA and CDR2 SQIVND (reference sequence). CDR3 protein: CASSTSGGLRETQYF. As DNA, the CDR3 is TGTGCCAGTAGTACGTCGGGGGGGCTACGGGAGACCCAGTACTTC.

This chain uses TRBV4-1 with TRBJ2-7; D might be TRBD1 or TRBD2, each matching 5 bases. Germline lookup yields CDR1 MGHRA and CDR2 YSYEKL. The CDR3 contains 15 residues. V was pared by 1 base and J by 2 bases, with 12 bases between. In nucleotides, the CDR3 is TGCGCCAGCAGCCAAGTAGCAGGGAGTACCTACGAGCAGTACTTC. As protein: CASSQVAGSTYEQYF.

This clonotype was seen only once. The rearrangement joins TRBV6-2 or TRBV6-3 to TRBJ2-5; the D is unclear. The CDR3 consists of 12 residues. CDR1 is MNHEY, CDR2 SVGEGT, per germline. V was pared by 7 bases and J by 7 bases, with 13 bases between. The CDR3 sequence is CASTFGPGTQYF. DNA for the CDR3: TGTGCCAGCACCTTCGGCCCAGGGACCCAGTACTTC.

With respect to this clonotype: A much larger clone differs from this one at a single base, so this may be a read error. This rearrangement joins TRBV12-3 or TRBV12-4 to TRBJ2-5, with a possible D match to TRBD1 (6 bases). V was pared by 7 bases and J by 1 base, with 10 bases between. The CDR3 covers 13 residues. CDR3 loop: CASTPDSQETQYF. DNA for the CDR3: TGTGCCAGCACCCCGGACAGCCAAGAGACCCAGTACTTC.

The rearrangement joins TRBV12-3 or TRBV12-4 to TRBJ2-7, with D tentatively TRBD1 (6 bases). This CDR3 contains 14 residues. The germline V and J ends were trimmed by 5 bases and 1 base, with 12 bases remaining between them. The CDR3 region is CASSTGYHSYEQYF. The CDR3 DNA reads TGTGCCAGCAGTACAGGGTACCATTCCTACGAGCAGTACTTC.

A remark on this clonotype: Possible read error: a much larger clone is one base away. V gene TRBV7-6 combines with J gene TRBJ2-1, with TRBD2 matching 11 bases. Looked up from germline, CDR1 is SGHVS and CDR2 is FNYEAQ. This CDR3 region has 19 residues. For the CDR3, the DNA is TGTGCCTGCAGCCAAATCGGGACTAGCGGTAAAAGCTCCTACAATGAGCAGTTCTTC. Residues: CACSQIGTSGKSSYNEQFF.